This paragraph reports one T cell receptor (beta chain). As yet, its antigen is unknown. Only in-frame clones appear in the TCRdb table, and some are missing; sequencing was by immunoSEQ multiplex PCR. The profile shows some 2,400,000 clones, 90% to 97% of them singletons. This specimen comes from a study of shared clonotypes between healthy human individuals. The overall study: Aged 18 to 49, the donors were a couple of women and a few men. Three CD4 naive, three CD4 memory, two CD8 naive and one CD8 memory plate were used per donor.

Points from the study as a whole: Clonotype sharing across a few donors was observed for around 4.5% of naive CD4 clonotypes.

The V gene's germline CDR1 is ENHRY and CDR2 SYGVKD. CDR3 size: 16 residues. With V trimmed by 7 bases and J by 3 bases, 13 bases remained unmatched. The receptor's source is a man aged 18 to 29 in good health. The rearrangement links TRBV10-3 to TRBJ2-3; 7 bases match TRBD1. The sequenced sample consisted of naive CD4+ T cells sorted from blood. Subset of the sample: CD45RA+ positively selected. The CDR3 protein is CAITGDETGPTDTQYF. For the CDR3, the DNA is TGTGCCATCACTGGGGATGAGACAGGGCCGACAGATACGCAGTATTTT.